The sequence of this T cell receptor (beta chain) was determined in a study of T cell responses to AZD1222 COVID-19 vaccine. Study-wide results and limits: Across spike, vaccine-associated CD4 TCRs were found, dominant at 160-218 and 743-854. Only six individuals given AZD1222 were seropositive at baseline. Donors, mostly white British, included more females; clonal diversity was possibly underestimated.

CDR3 length: 11 amino acids. CDR1 SGHVS and CDR2 FQNEAQ come from the germline V gene. In the case of this clone: What it recognizes is unknown. At one boundary the junction diverges from the germline segment, which might be a read error.

TCRdb's copy holds only in-frame clones and misses some; the assay was immunoSEQ multiplex PCR. Of some 200,000 clones listed, around 94% are singletons. This clonotype was obtained from an adult who received the MenACWY meningococcal vaccine as a control. The chain employs TRBV7-8 and TRBJ2-6; D is unresolved. The sample consisted of peripheral blood, taken 28 days after the second dose of the MenACWY control vaccine. The CDR3, as DNA: TGCTACAGCTCTGGGGCCAACGTCCTGACTTTC. Its translation: CYSSGANVLTF. The full variable domain, its missing parts supplied by reference TRBV7-8 and TRBJ2-6, is GAGVSQSPRYKVAKRGQDVALRCDPISGHVSLFWYQQALGQGPEFLTYFQNEAQLDKSGLPSDRFFAERPEGSVSTLKIQRTQQEDSAVYLCYSSGANVLTFGAGSRLTVL.